This TCR beta chain originates from a study of blood T cell repertoires in COVID-19. This CDR3 is 14 amino acids long. Trimming took 2 bases from V and 1 from J, leaving 5 bases between them. Germline V CDR1 and CDR2: SGHTA, FQGTGA. This table comes from immunoSEQ multiplex PCR, and its TCRdb copy is limited to in-frame clones, with some not included. The table includes approximately 170,000 clones, about 83% detected once. This clone turned up a few times. Different DNA sequences within this sample yield the same CDR3. This clonotype was obtained from a man in his forties or fifties who had recovered from COVID-19. Sequenced: peripheral blood. The chain recombines TRBV7-3 with TRBJ2-2; D possibly corresponds to TRBD2 (5 bases). CDR3 in amino acids: CASSLEGNTGELFF. The CDR3 nucleotides read TGTGCCAGCAGCTTAGAGGGGAACACCGGGGAGCTGTTTTTT. The full variable domain, rest sourced from reference TRBV7-3 and TRBJ2-2, is GAGVSQTPSNKVTEKGKYVELRCDPISGHTALYWYRQSLGQGPEFLIYFQGTGAADDSGLPNDRFFAVRPEGSVSTLKIQRTERGDSAVYLCASSLEGNTGELFFGEGSRLTVL.